The subject of this entry is one T cell receptor beta chain. This entry is derived from a study of memory CD8 T cells in hepatitis C reinfection. Study summary: A couple of donors resolved primary infection, then developed chronic reinfection. Peak reinfection samples were taken 3 to 8 weeks after detection.

The length of the CDR3 is 14 residues. V was pared by 5 bases and J by 3 bases, with 13 bases between. In germline, CDR1 is MDHEN, CDR2 SYDVKM. Assay: immunoSEQ multiplex PCR; the TCRdb copy retains only in-frame clones and omits some. The sample includes about 2,500 clones, over 80% of them seen just once. Time point given: peak reinfection, 3 to 8 weeks after reinfection detection. TCR sequencing was done directly ex vivo on sorted cells, without expansion in vitro. Donors were people who inject drugs in the Montreal HEPCO cohort. Control naive CD8 T cells came from a couple of donors at all three reinfection time points.

Sequencing input: naive CD8+ T cells sorted from blood. The V gene is TRBV28, the J gene TRBJ1-2; D ambiguous. The origin of this receptor is a man aged 50 to 60 with hepatitis C virus infection. DNA for the CDR3: TGTGCCAGCAGTCCGCCGACAACTTACTATGGCTACACCTTC. Encoded protein: CASSPPTTYYGYTF.